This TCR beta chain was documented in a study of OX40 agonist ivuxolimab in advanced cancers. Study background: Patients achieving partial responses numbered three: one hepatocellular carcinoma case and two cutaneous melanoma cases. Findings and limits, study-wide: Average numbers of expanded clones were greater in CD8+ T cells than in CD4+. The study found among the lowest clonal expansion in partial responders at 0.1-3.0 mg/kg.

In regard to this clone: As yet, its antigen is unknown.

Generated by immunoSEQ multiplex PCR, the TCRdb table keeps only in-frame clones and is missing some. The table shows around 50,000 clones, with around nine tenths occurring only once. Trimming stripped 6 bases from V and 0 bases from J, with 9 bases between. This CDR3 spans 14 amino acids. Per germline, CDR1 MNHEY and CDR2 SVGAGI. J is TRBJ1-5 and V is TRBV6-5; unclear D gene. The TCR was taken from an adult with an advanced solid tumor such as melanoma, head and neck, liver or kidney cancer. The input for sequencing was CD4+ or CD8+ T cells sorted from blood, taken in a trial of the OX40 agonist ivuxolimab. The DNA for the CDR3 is TGTGCCAGCAGGAGCCGATTTAGCAATCAGCCCCAGCATTTT. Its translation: CASRSRFSNQPQHF.